Included here is one TCR beta chain sequence, with context. The antigen it recognizes is unknown. Base qualities are not at hand, and no much larger clone is one base apart. Stable Graves' hyperthyroidism was defined as the absence of progression to ophthalmopathy over 18 months of follow-up. Hyperthyroidism patients were aged 18 to 65 years and newly diagnosed, with disease duration of less than 2 months. Patients with uncontrolled infections, other autoimmune diseases, pregnancy or lactation were excluded. Diagnoses were based on clinical symptoms, serum thyroxine and TRAb, thyroid ultrasound and orbital computed tomography. PBMCs were separated from roughly 9.6 ml of fresh peripheral blood using Ficoll-Paque density gradient centrifugation. Total RNA was extracted using Trizol reagent, and RNA quality was assessed on an Agilent 2100 Bioanalyzer. This sample was included in a study of T cells in Graves' hyperthyroidism and ophthalmopathy (dated by TCRdb to the late 2010s). Notes on the research overall: Peripheral blood was collected at initial diagnosis, before any treatment. TCR V-J signatures able to tell the groups apart were searched for in a discovery cohort of 95 to 100 patients, of whom more than 40 had Graves' ophthalmopathy and about 55 had stable Graves' hyperthyroidism. An independent validation cohort of under 20 hyperthyroidism patients and more than 15 patients who later progressed to ophthalmopathy tested prospective prediction of ophthalmopathy. For training and testing, the 80 to 100 patients in the discovery cohort were randomly divided in a 7:3 ratio. In several Graves' hyperthyroidism patients, the study also compared T-cell repertoires from thyroid tissue with T-cell repertoires from blood. After sampling, hyperthyroidism patients received methimazole starting at 30 mg daily, and ophthalmopathy patients received high-dose intravenous methylprednisolone. The paper describes TCR Vbeta CDR3 sequencing of 130 to 150 peripheral blood samples, made up of fewer than 50 ophthalmopathy patients, some 76 hyperthyroidism patients and roughly 17 progressor patients. Study-wide conclusions, independent of this receptor: Most expanded thyroid clonotypes (frequency above 0.001) were also found in blood, which suggests that blood repertoires may mirror thyroid immune responses. Sample size was not statistically predetermined, and investigators were not blinded to group allocation. In validation, progression to ophthalmopathy was predicted by the model with around 71% sensitivity and around 75% specificity, a median of around 5.9 months before onset. A 13 V-J signature model separated ophthalmopathy from stable hyperthyroidism, with approximately 87% sensitivity and roughly 84% specificity in cross-validation and 80%/75% in testing.

Amplification of TCR beta CDR3 regions was carried out from RNA transcripts. The first round of RT-PCR for the TCR CDR3 was performed with the HTBI primer set and the Qiagen OneStep RT-PCR kit. Libraries were constructed in a second round of multiplex PCR, after which size selection and purification were performed. Sequencing of the libraries was done on an Illumina HiSeq2000 using paired-end 100 bp reads. For the original study's pipeline: SOAPnuke was used to process the raw data, removing reads that contained adapters or uncalled bases, had a mean Phred below 15, or lacked an exact match to the constant primer or identifier. High-quality paired reads were merged using COPE v1.2.5, and each unique nucleotide sequence was defined as a clonotype. Clonotypes were aligned to IMGT TRBV, TRBD and TRBJ reference segments using MiTCR v1.1. The analysis was restricted to V-J combinations with a frequency above 0.0001, which together covered just over 99% of the repertoires. The TCS score was defined as F50 (clonal expansion) divided by E x V (chaos), with BLOSUM62-based TCRdist calculated between CDR3 peptides within each V-J. Welch's t-statistics and random forest reduced approximately 520 V-J features to roughly 13, which were used in a naive Bayes classifier (R e1071). Starting from the raw public reads, TCRdb applied fastp trimming at Q25, assembled clones with MiXCR and retained in-frame beta chains. Each entry is one CDR3 protein sequence, shown with its most common DNA and genes. These V and J calls are TCRdb output, not the study's own analysis. This sample is represented by around 350,000 distinct CDR3 sequences; about a fifth of them were singletons. Of the sample, around 3.4% is held by the ten largest clones.

The CDR3 runs 13 residues from the cysteine to the phenylalanine. Only the CDR3 DNA is retained, 39 bases long and in frame from the first base. Germline trimming: 7 bases from V, 4 bases from J; junction bases outside gene matches: 8. CDR1 and CDR2 are drawn from the germline V gene (reference sequence): DFQATT, SNEGSKA. What was sequenced was blood. This clonotype was obtained from a woman between 18 and 30 years old with Graves' hyperthyroidism. The chain couples TRBV20-1 to TRBJ1-1, with 8 middle bases fitting TRBD1. The CDR3 is CSVPRGLVTEAFF. The DNA is TGCAGTGTCCCCAGGGGGCTTGTCACTGAAGCTTTCTTT.